The 13 T cell receptor beta chains below were found in one sample sequenced in a study of cytomegalovirus exposure and HLA in healthy donors. Sequencing used immunoSEQ multiplex PCR; TCRdb keeps in-frame clones, though not all of them. The repertoire holds about 220,000 clones, around nine tenths seen once, with around 1% in the top ten. Sequenced material: PBMCs. The receptors were gathered from a woman under 30 in good health and CMV-seronegative.

This clone has only one observation. The CDR3 is CASSGPGQGAAAQYF. CDR3 coding DNA: TGTGCCAGCAGTGGCCCGGGACAGGGGGCTGCGGCCCAGTACTTC. J is TRBJ2-5 and V is TRBV25-1; TRBD1 aligns across 12 bases. The CDR3 sequence is 15 residues long. Germline lookup yields CDR1 MGHDK and CDR2 SYGVNS. V shed 4 bases, J shed 9 bases, and the junction held 9 bases outside the gene matches.

V gene TRBV12-5 combines with J gene TRBJ2-1, with TRBD2 matching over 7 bases. CDR3 length: 16 amino acids. The V and J ends lost 3 bases and 3 bases, in that order; junction bases with no gene match: 8. From germline, CDR1 is LGHNT and CDR2 FRNRAP. The CDR3 loop reads CASGLGGRGFYNEQFF. The CDR3 nucleotides read TGTGCTAGTGGTTTAGGAGGGAGGGGATTCTACAATGAGCAGTTCTTC. The variable domain in full, completed from reference TRBV12-5 and TRBJ2-1, reads DARVTQTPRHKVTEMGQEVTMRCQPILGHNTVFWYRQTMMQGLELLAYFRNRAPLDDSGMPKDRFSAEMPDATLATLKIQPSEPRDSAVYFCASGLGGRGFYNEQFFGPGTRLTVL.

The V call is TRBV6-6, the J call TRBJ1-5; D possibly corresponds to TRBD1 (5 bases). Between the trimmed V and J ends, which lost 2 bases and 11 bases, there was a span of 13 bases. From germline, CDR1 is MNHNY and CDR2 SVGAGI (reference sequence). The CDR3 has 13 amino acids. CDR3 amino acids: CASSYLTRQTQHF. CDR3 bases: TGTGCCAGCAGTTACCTTACTCGACAGACCCAGCATTTT.

This clone was recorded once. The chain combines TRBV5-4 with TRBJ2-1; tentatively, D is TRBD1 (6 bases). The germline CDR1 and CDR2 sequences are SGHNT and YYREEE (reference sequence). The CDR3 totals 15 residues. The V and J ends lost 1 base and 10 bases respectively, with 18 bases between them. The DNA of the CDR3 is TGTGCCAGCAGCTTGTATTTATCAGGGGATAGCGAGCAGTTCTTC. Amino acid sequence: CASSLYLSGDSEQFF.

The chain is built from TRBV6-1 and TRBJ2-7, with 8 bases fitting TRBD1. CDR3 size: 14 residues. The V gene end was trimmed by 9 bases and the J gene end by 0 bases; junction bases not matched to a gene: 7. Germline CDR1 MNHNS, CDR2 SASEGT. The CDR3 spells CASPGQGVSYEQYF. The CDR3 region has the DNA TGTGCCAGTCCCGGACAGGGTGTCTCCTACGAGCAGTACTTC.

CDR3 DNA: TGTGCCAGCAGTGGAGTTAACACTAACGAGCAGTACTTC. This gives the protein CASSGVNTNEQYF. J is TRBJ2-7 and V is TRBV25-1; no definite D call. The length of the CDR3 is 13 residues. CDR1 is MGHDK and CDR2 is SYGVNS in the germline V gene. V dropped 4 bases and J dropped 5 bases, with 12 bases sitting between them.

This clone came up a few times. The V and J genes are TRBV2 and TRBJ1-2, with TRBD1 identical over 8 bases. J gave up 4 bases and V 3 bases, and 1 base lay outside the gene matches. Germline CDR1 and CDR2: SNHLY and FYNNEI. There are 13 residues in the CDR3. CDR3 in DNA: TGTGCCAGCAGTGATACAGGGGGCTATGGCTACACCTTC. Translation gives CASSDTGGYGYTF.

The chain couples TRBV28 to TRBJ1-4; D gene uncertain. The CDR3 extends over 12 amino acids. Germline V gives CDR1 MDHEN, CDR2 SYDVKM. V lost 10 bases and J 2 bases, leaving 8 bases between the germline ends. The CDR3 sequence: CATKSTNEKLFF. The CDR3 nucleotides read TGTGCCACCAAAAGCACTAATGAAAAACTGTTTTTT.

This chain connects TRBV5-5 to TRBJ2-1; 10 bases map to TRBD1. CDR3 length equals 15 residues. Germline V lookup: CDR1 SGHKS, CDR2 YYEKEE (reference sequence). V lost 2 bases and J lost 5; bases outside the gene matches: 4. This CDR3 reads CASSFRGQGNNEQFF. The CDR3 DNA sequence: TGTGCCAGCAGCTTTCGGGGACAGGGGAACAATGAGCAGTTCTTC.

This chain uses TRBV7-9 with TRBJ2-1; perhaps TRBD1 as D (6 bases). The CDR3 spans 13 residues. The ends were cut back, 1 base at V and 6 bases at J, with 7 bases in the middle. Looked up from germline, CDR1 is SEHNR and CDR2 is FQNEAQ (reference sequence). The CDR3 DNA sequence: TGTGCCAGCAGCTTAGGAGGGGGCAATGAGCAGTTCTTC. This encodes CASSLGGGNEQFF.

The chain is built from TRBV18 and TRBJ1-2, with TRBD1 as a possible D gene (6 bases). The CDR3 consists of 16 residues. V gave up 0 bases and J gave up 7 bases, with 18 bases separating them. The germline CDR1 and CDR2 sequences are KGHSH and LQKENI. This CDR3 reads CASSPPSVPTGGGYTF. The DNA for the CDR3 is TGTGCCAGCTCACCACCGTCGGTGCCGACAGGCGGTGGCTACACCTTC.

The rearrangement links TRBV7-8 to TRBJ1-5; weak D call: TRBD1 (5 bases). The CDR3 consists of 16 residues. The germline V gene encodes CDR1 SGHVS and CDR2 FQNEAQ. V gave up 2 bases and J gave up 5 bases, with 16 bases separating them. The DNA for the CDR3 is TGTGCCAGCAGCTTATCCCCCGAGCAAGGGGATCAGCCCCAGCATTTT. Translation: CASSLSPEQGDQPQHF.

This clone was detected once. The DNA of the CDR3 is TGTGCCAGCAGTTACTCGACAGGGAAGGACGAGCAGTACTTC. Its protein is CASSYSTGKDEQYF. The chain joins TRBV6-6 to TRBJ2-7; 7 bases are shared with TRBD1. V shed 0 bases and J 5 bases; nucleotides not matched to a gene: 4. The germline gives CDR1 MNHNY, CDR2 SVGAGI (reference sequence). CDR3 length equals 14 residues.